These 29 T cell receptor beta chains were all obtained from the same sample, sequenced in a study of shared clonotypes between healthy human individuals. Measured with immunoSEQ multiplex PCR; TCRdb has only the in-frame clones, and not every one. The table includes more than 2,000,000 clones, approximately 92% detected once. Sequencing input: naive CD4+ T cells sorted from blood. The subset: CD45RA+ positively selected. The receptors were gathered from a man between 18 and 29 years old in good health.

V is TRBV5-8 and J is TRBJ1-1, with a possible D match to TRBD1 (6 bases). V lost 4 bases and J 7 bases, leaving 8 bases between the germline ends. The CDR3 length is 11 residues. Germline assignment: CDR1 SGHTS and CDR2 YDEGEE. CDR3: CASSRTVEAFF. In DNA form, the CDR3 reads TGTGCCAGCAGCAGGACAGTTGAAGCTTTCTTT.

CDR3 in amino acids: CASSPGRGYEQYF. CDR3 DNA sequence: TGTGCCAGCAGCCCGGGGAGGGGCTACGAGCAGTACTTC. The chain has TRBV5-8 and TRBJ2-7; TRBD2 matches at 7 bases. The CDR3 totals 13 residues. CDR1 is SGHTS and CDR2 is YDEGEE in the germline V gene. The ends lost 4 bases at V and 3 bases at J; junction bases unmatched: 4.

The chain links TRBV18 to TRBJ2-2; 7 bases align to TRBD1. Germline trimming cut 2 bases from V and 2 bases from J; bases unmatched to any gene: 8. Germline CDR1 and CDR2: KGHSH and LQKENI. This CDR3 region has 17 residues. The CDR3 sequence: CASSPFTGAYNTGELFF. CDR3 nucleotides: TGTGCCAGCTCACCATTCACAGGGGCGTATAACACCGGGGAGCTGTTTTTT.

The V call is TRBV6-1, the J call TRBJ2-7; 9 bases fit TRBD1. Trimming cost V 7 bases and J 5 bases; bases outside gene matches: 12. Germline-derived CDR1 and CDR2 are MNHNS and SASEGT. This CDR3 spans 15 amino acids. CDR3 nucleotide sequence: TGTGCCAGCATGGGTACTCGGACAGGGGACCACGAGCAGTACTTC. As protein: CASMGTRTGDHEQYF.

Only one count was recorded for this clone. The chain is built from TRBV7-2 and TRBJ1-1; D is uncertain. Germline CDR1 is SGHTA and CDR2 is FQGNSA. The V end was cut by 5 bases, the J end by 1 base, with 11 bases between. The CDR3 totals 14 residues. This CDR3 is CASSLGPQNTEAFF. CDR3 in DNA: TGTGCCAGCAGCCTTGGGCCCCAGAACACTGAAGCTTTCTTT. The full variable domain, in which reference TRBV7-2 and TRBJ1-1 provide the parts outside the CDR3, is GAGVSQSPSNKVTEKGKDVELRCDPISGHTALYWYRQSLGQGLEFLIYFQGNSAPDKSGLPSDRFSAERTGGSVSTLTIQRTQQEDSAVYLCASSLGPQNTEAFFGQGTRLTVV.

Concerning this clone itself: Other DNA variants within this sample encode the same CDR3. V and J are TRBV28 and TRBJ2-5, with D uncertain. Germline V CDR1 and CDR2: MDHEN, SYDVKM. V dropped 6 bases and J dropped 5 bases, with 4 bases sitting between them. The CDR3 is 10 residues long. The CDR3 bases are TGTGCCAGCAGCAGTGAGACCCAGTACTTC. Its translation: CASSSETQYF.

The chain employs TRBV7-8 and TRBJ1-2; D gene ambiguous. CDR3 length: 14 amino acids. Germline CDR1 reads SGHVS; CDR2 reads FQNEAQ. Trimming pared 2 bases from V and 1 base from J, leaving 8 bases between. The CDR3 bases are TGTGCCAGCAGCTTACAGGCAAATAACTATGGCTACACCTTC. Translating it yields CASSLQANNYGYTF.

This chain uses TRBV9 with TRBJ2-2; D perhaps matches TRBD1 (7 bases). This CDR3 is built from 17 residues. V was clipped by 0 bases and J by 7 bases, with 19 bases between them. Per the germline V gene, CDR1 is SGDLS and CDR2 is YYNGEE. CDR3 sequence (DNA): TGTGCCAGCAGCGTAGAATGGAGGGGACAGACCATCGGGGAGCTGTTTTTT. Its translation is CASSVEWRGQTIGELFF.

The chain couples TRBV10-3 to TRBJ1-1; TRBD1 matches at 8 bases. CDR1 and CDR2 from the germline V gene are ENHRY and SYGVKD. This CDR3 is 14 amino acids long. With V trimmed by 7 bases and J by 4 bases, 8 bases remained unmatched. The chain's CDR3 is CAIKGQGDSTEAFF. The CDR3 nucleotides read TGTGCCATCAAAGGACAGGGTGATAGCACTGAAGCTTTCTTT.

The chain uses TRBV25-1 and TRBJ1-1, with D possibly TRBD1 on 5 matching bases. CDR1 and CDR2 from the germline V gene are MGHDK and SYGVNS. Trimming cost V 2 bases and J 8 bases, with 9 bases left between them. The CDR3 totals 12 residues. The CDR3 nucleotides read TGTGCCAGCAGTGAACAGGGCTTGGAAGCTTTCTTT. It codes for CASSEQGLEAFF.

This clone has more than one count but fewer than ten. The chain employs TRBV9 and TRBJ1-1, with no clear D. CDR3 length: 13 amino acids. The V gene lost 0 bases and the J gene lost 3 bases, with 6 bases spanning the gap. Germline loops: CDR1 SGDLS, CDR2 YYNGEE. The CDR3 protein is CASSVDWDTEAFF. The CDR3 coding sequence is TGTGCCAGCAGCGTAGATTGGGACACTGAAGCTTTCTTT.

This clone was detected only a few times. The sample contains more than one DNA sequence encoding this CDR3. The chain uses TRBV19 and TRBJ2-7, with D tentatively TRBD2 (5 bases). The CDR3 spans 12 residues. The V end lost 4 bases, the J end lost 2 bases, and 6 bases lay between the germline ends. The germline V gene encodes CDR1 LNHDA and CDR2 SQIVND (reference sequence). The CDR3 region is CASSRGPYEQYF. The CDR3 region has the DNA TGTGCCAGTAGTAGAGGGCCCTACGAGCAGTACTTC.

The genes are TRBV18 and TRBJ1-4; D gene unclear. V lost 4 bases to trimming and J lost 0 bases, with 6 bases between them. This CDR3 is built from 14 residues. Germline-derived CDR1 and CDR2 are KGHSH and LQKENI. The CDR3 sequence: CASSHDATNEKLFF. The CDR3 DNA follows: TGTGCCAGCTCACACGACGCAACTAATGAAAAACTGTTTTTT.

The rearrangement uses TRBV5-1 and TRBJ1-1; D is unresolved. The V gene's germline CDR1 is SGHRS and CDR2 YFSETQ. The V and J ends lost 3 bases and 3 bases respectively, with 6 bases between them. There are 12 residues in the CDR3. The CDR3 loop reads CASSYGDTEAFF. The CDR3 DNA reads as TGCGCCAGCAGCTACGGGGACACTGAAGCTTTCTTT.

About this clone itself: This CDR3 is also generated by other DNA sequences in the sample. This chain joins TRBV7-2 and TRBJ2-7; the D is unclear. The CDR3 extends over 11 amino acids. Germline-derived CDR1 and CDR2 are SGHTA and FQGNSA. V was cut by 4 bases and J by 2 bases, with 3 bases left in between. The CDR3 region is CASSSTYEQYF. CDR3 sequence (DNA): TGTGCCAGCAGCTCAACCTACGAGCAGTACTTC.

This clone was detected only a few times. V and J are TRBV6-5 and TRBJ1-5, with 7 bases fitting TRBD1. The CDR3 is made up of 14 amino acids. Germline trimming cut 5 bases from V and 0 bases from J; bases unmatched to any gene: 1. CDR1 is MNHEY, CDR2 SVGAGI, per germline. CDR3 bases: TGTGCCAGCAGTACAGGGGCTAGCAATCAGCCCCAGCATTTT. This sequence encodes CASSTGASNQPQHF.

The chain recombines TRBV21-1 with TRBJ1-1; the D segment call TRBD1 is taken from the table without a DNA check. TRBV21-1 is an annotated pseudogene. The CDR3 runs to 14 residues. The CDR3 here is CASSPTGNVTEAFF. The CDR3 DNA is TGTGCCAGCAGCCCGACAGGAAACGTCACTGAAGCTTTCTTT.

This clone was seen a few times. The genes are TRBV7-6 and TRBJ1-5; 8 nucleotides match TRBD1. This CDR3 region has 14 residues. CDR1 and CDR2 (germline): SGHVS, FNYEAQ. V trimming: 5 bases; J trimming: 3 bases; junction bases outside the gene matches: 3. CDR3 amino acids: CASSRTGPNQPQHF. CDR3 in DNA: TGTGCCAGCAGCCGGACAGGGCCCAATCAGCCCCAGCATTTT.

The chain employs TRBV15 and TRBJ2-7, with D tentatively TRBD1 (7 bases). Deletions cut 0 bases from V and 2 bases from J, with 11 bases between. Per germline, CDR1 LNHNV and CDR2 YYDKDF (reference sequence). The CDR3 runs to 15 residues. The CDR3 spells CATSRDGGTAYEQYF. CDR3 sequence (DNA): TGTGCCACCAGCAGAGATGGCGGGACAGCCTACGAGCAGTACTTC.

The CDR3 DNA sequence: TGTGCCAGCAGCTTGGCTGGGCATTTCTACAATGAGCAGTTCTTC. This translates into CASSLAGHFYNEQFF. The rearrangement links TRBV5-5 to TRBJ2-1; unclear D gene. CDR3 length equals 15 residues. Germline CDR1 reads SGHKS; CDR2 reads YYEKEE (reference sequence). Trimming removed 0 bases from V and 3 bases from J, with 10 bases in between.

In DNA, the CDR3 is TGTGCCAGCAGTGGAGCCGGACTAGCGGGAGCCGGGGAGCTGTTTTTT. It encodes CASSGAGLAGAGELFF. The chain uses TRBV6-1 and TRBJ2-2, with 13 bases matching TRBD2. Germline loops: CDR1 MNHNS, CDR2 SASEGT. With 4 bases clipped from V and 6 bases from J, the junction kept 5 bases outside the gene matches. The CDR3 sequence is 16 residues long.

This clone was detected only a few times. The V call is TRBV10-3, the J call TRBJ1-1; D is unresolved. The germline CDR1 and CDR2 sequences are ENHRY and SYGVKD. Trimming left V 6 bases short and J 0 bases short, with 8 bases between. The CDR3 runs 13 residues. CDR3 bases: TGTGCCATCAGATCCAGACTGAACACTGAAGCTTTCTTT. Translation: CAIRSRLNTEAFF.

This chain uses TRBV6-1 with TRBJ2-7; no firm D call. Germline CDR1 and CDR2: MNHNS and SASEGT. Trimming removed 2 bases at V and 7 bases at J, with 15 bases between. This CDR3 comprises 14 residues. CDR3 DNA sequence: TGTGCCAGCAGTGAATTTGTGGGTCCCGGGGAGCAGTACTTC. It translates to CASSEFVGPGEQYF.

J is TRBJ1-4 and V is TRBV18; D unresolved. Trimming cost V 5 bases and J 7 bases, with 17 bases left between them. CDR1 and CDR2 (germline): KGHSH, LQKENI. This CDR3 has 15 amino acids. This CDR3 is CASSSGISAIEKLFF. CDR3 bases: TGTGCCAGCTCATCCGGTATATCGGCGATTGAAAAACTGTTTTTT. Full variable domain (remainder filled in from reference TRBV18 and TRBJ1-4): NAGVMQNPRHLVRRRGQEARLRCSPMKGHSHVYWYRQLPEEGLKFMVYLQKENIIDESGMPKERFSAEFPKEGPSILRIQQVVRGDSAAYFCASSSGISAIEKLFFGSGTQLSVL.

The chain is built from TRBV4-1 and TRBJ2-5; possibly TRBD1 or TRBD2 for D (5 bases each). Trimming removed 4 bases at V and 4 bases at J, with 10 bases between. The V gene's germline CDR1 is MGHRA and CDR2 YSYEKL. This CDR3 has 13 residues. CDR3: CASSLGTTETQYF. The DNA of the CDR3 is TGCGCCAGCAGCCTCGGGACGACAGAGACCCAGTACTTC.

The chain is built from TRBV6-5 and TRBJ2-2; D perhaps matches TRBD2 (7 bases). The CDR3 has 13 amino acids. Per the germline V gene, CDR1 is MNHEY and CDR2 is SVGAGI. V was clipped by 7 bases and J by 4 bases, with 10 bases between them. This CDR3 is CASKGGVTGELFF. CDR3 nucleotide sequence: TGTGCCAGCAAGGGGGGGGTCACCGGGGAGCTGTTTTTT.

With regard to this clone: Different DNA sequences within this sample yield the same CDR3. V and J are TRBV2 and TRBJ2-5, with a possible D match to TRBD2 (5 bases). Germline CDR1 is SNHLY and CDR2 is FYNNEI. Trimming removed 7 bases at V and 5 bases at J, with 8 bases between. The CDR3 totals 11 residues. CDR3 sequence reads: CASTRGETQYF. The CDR3 DNA reads TGTGCCAGCACTAGAGGGGAGACCCAGTACTTC. Full variable domain (outside the CDR3, taken from reference TRBV2 and TRBJ2-5): EPEVTQTPSHQVTQMGQEVILRCVPISNHLYFYWYRQILGQKVEFLVSFYNNEISEKSEIFDDQFSVERPDGSNFTLKIRSTKLEDSAMYFCASTRGETQYFGPGTRLLVL.

The chain links TRBV7-6 to TRBJ2-7, with 11 bases identical to TRBD2. Trimming at V came to 4 bases and at J to 6 bases, leaving 8 bases not matched to a gene. The germline CDR1 and CDR2 sequences are SGHVS and FNYEAQ. The CDR3 has 15 residues. The CDR3 region is CASSSVAGGPFEQYF. CDR3 bases: TGTGCCAGCAGCTCCGTAGCGGGAGGGCCCTTCGAGCAGTACTTC.

The V call is TRBV19, the J call TRBJ2-3, with D possibly TRBD2 on 6 matching bases. Trimming took off 5 bases at V and 2 bases at J, with 14 bases between the two ends. Germline CDR1 and CDR2: LNHDA and SQIVND (reference sequence). This CDR3 contains 15 residues. Here the CDR3 reads CASSQTGVPTDTQYF. In DNA form, the CDR3 reads TGTGCCAGTAGTCAAACGGGGGTGCCCACAGATACGCAGTATTTT.